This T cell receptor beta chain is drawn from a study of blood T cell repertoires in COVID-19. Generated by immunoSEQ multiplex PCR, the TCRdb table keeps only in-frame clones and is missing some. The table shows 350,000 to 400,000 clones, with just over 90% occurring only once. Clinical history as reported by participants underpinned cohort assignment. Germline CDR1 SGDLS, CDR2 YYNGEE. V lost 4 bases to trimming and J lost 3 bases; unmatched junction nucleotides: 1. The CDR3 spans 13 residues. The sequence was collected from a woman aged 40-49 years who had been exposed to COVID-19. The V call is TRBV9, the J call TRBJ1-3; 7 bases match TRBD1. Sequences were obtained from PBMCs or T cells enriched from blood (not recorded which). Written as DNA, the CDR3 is TGTGCCAGCAGCAGGGGGCTTGGAAACACCATATATTTT. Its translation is CASSRGLGNTIYF. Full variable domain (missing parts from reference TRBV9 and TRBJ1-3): DSGVTQTPKHLITATGQRVTLRCSPRSGDLSVYWYQQSLDQGLQFLIQYYNGEERAKGNILERFSAQQFPDLHSELNLSSLELGDSALYFCASSRGLGNTIYFGEGSWLTVV.